Following are 24 T cell receptor beta chains from one sample sequenced in a study of blood T cell repertoires in COVID-19. Libraries were prepared by immunoSEQ multiplex PCR; TCRdb keeps only in-frame clonotypes and omits some of them. This sample has tens of thousands of clones, with roughly 90% found just once. The sequenced material came from peripheral blood. The receptors shown here come from a man over 45 with active COVID-19.

This clone was seen once. The chain couples TRBV28 to TRBJ2-7; a possible D gene is TRBD2 (6 bases). Germline V gene lookup returns CDR1 MDHEN and CDR2 SYDVKM. CDR3 length equals 11 residues. V was trimmed by 10 bases and J by 11 bases, leaving 18 bases between them. The CDR3 loop reads CATTDGGRKYF. Here the CDR3 DNA reads TGTGCCACTACTGACGGGGGACGGAAGTACTTC. Together with reference TRBV28 and TRBJ2-7, the CDR3 gives the full variable domain: DVKVTQSSRYLVKRTGEKVFLECVQDMDHENMFWYRQDPGLGLRLIYFSYDVKMKEKGDIPEGYSVSREKKERFSLILESASTNQTSMYLCATTDGGRKYFGPGTRLTVT.

This sequence joins TRBV14 and TRBJ1-2; the D gene is possibly TRBD1 (6 bases). CDR1 and CDR2 from the germline V gene are SGHDN and FVKESK. This CDR3 has 12 amino acids. The V end lost 4 bases, the J end lost 5 bases, and 8 bases lay between the germline ends. The CDR3 DNA reads as TGTGCCAGCAGCCCGGGACATTATGGCTACACCTTC. Translating it yields CASSPGHYGYTF.

The V gene is TRBV9, the J gene TRBJ2-3, with D tentatively TRBD1 (5 bases). V was clipped by 3 bases and J by 0 bases, with 11 bases between them. The CDR3 runs 15 residues. Germline CDR1 and CDR2: SGDLS and YYNGEE. The CDR3 loop reads CASSGGLLSTDTQYF. In DNA, the CDR3 is TGTGCCAGCAGCGGGGGCCTATTAAGCACAGATACGCAGTATTTT. The complete variable domain, with remaining parts taken from reference TRBV9 and TRBJ2-3, reads DSGVTQTPKHLITATGQRVTLRCSPRSGDLSVYWYQQSLDQGLQFLIQYYNGEERAKGNILERFSAQQFPDLHSELNLSSLELGDSALYFCASSGGLLSTDTQYFGPGTRLTVL.

This clone has only a few counts. The J gene is TRBJ1-1, the V gene TRBV28; D is unresolved. The CDR3 sequence is 16 residues long. The germline V gene has CDR1 MDHEN and CDR2 SYDVKM. V was clipped by 1 base and J by 1 base, with 13 bases between them. The CDR3 loop reads CASSLSGNGRNTEAFF. The DNA of the CDR3 is TGTGCCAGCAGTTTATCGGGTAACGGCCGGAACACTGAAGCTTTCTTT. Based on the CDR3 plus reference TRBV28 and TRBJ1-1, the full variable domain is DVKVTQSSRYLVKRTGEKVFLECVQDMDHENMFWYRQDPGLGLRLIYFSYDVKMKEKGDIPEGYSVSREKKERFSLILESASTNQTSMYLCASSLSGNGRNTEAFFGQGTRLTVV.

The sample holds one count of this clone. CDR3 sequence: CATSDRINQPQHF. DNA for the CDR3: TGTGCCACCAGCGACAGAATCAATCAGCCCCAGCATTTT. This rearrangement joins TRBV24-1 to TRBJ1-5; possible D gene TRBD1, 5 bases. The CDR3 contains 13 residues. CDR1 and CDR2 (germline): KGHDR, SFDVKD. V lost 7 bases and J lost 3, with 9 bases in between.

The gene calls are TRBV5-8 and TRBJ1-2, with 8 bases fitting TRBD1. The junction had 7 bases not matched to a gene; V was cut back by 2 bases and J by 4 bases. Per the germline V gene, CDR1 is SGHTS and CDR2 is YDEGEE. The CDR3 sequence is 15 residues long. Here the CDR3 DNA reads TGTGCCAGCAGCTTTTTACAGGGGGTATCCTATGGCTACACCTTC. It specifies CASSFLQGVSYGYTF.

For the CDR3, the DNA is TGTGCCAGCAGCTTTCTACAGGGTACTGAAGCTTTCTTT. Translation gives CASSFLQGTEAFF. The V call is TRBV7-9, the J call TRBJ1-1; TRBD1 might be the D (6 bases). CDR1 SEHNR and CDR2 FQNEAQ come from the germline V gene (reference sequence). With 3 bases removed from V and 5 bases from J, the gap between germline ends came to 10 bases. This CDR3 is built from 13 residues.

This clone was observed once. The genes are TRBV5-8 and TRBJ1-4; 8 bases fit TRBD1. The germline gives CDR1 SGHTS, CDR2 YDEGEE. V was pared by 0 bases and J by 8 bases, with 6 bases of the junction left unmatched. The CDR3 length is 15 residues. The CDR3 DNA follows: TGTGCCAGCAGCTTGGCCGGACAGGGAAGCGAAAAACTGTTTTTT. Its protein product is CASSLAGQGSEKLFF.

This chain joins TRBV12-3 or TRBV12-4 and TRBJ1-1; 8 positions match TRBD1. Trimming at V came to 7 bases and at J to 11 bases, leaving 12 bases not matched to a gene. There are 13 residues in the CDR3. CDR3 loop: CASTLSDRGMAFF. The CDR3 coding sequence is TGTGCCAGCACCCTAAGTGACAGGGGTATGGCTTTCTTT.

This clone was observed once. The chain uses TRBV30 and TRBJ2-5, with 9 positions matching TRBD2. The germline gives CDR1 GTSNPN, CDR2 SVGIG (reference sequence). Trimming removed 4 bases from V and 3 bases from J; junction bases left unmatched: 6. The CDR3 extends over 14 amino acids. The CDR3 region is CAWTSGDLKETQYF. DNA of the CDR3: TGTGCCTGGACTAGCGGGGATCTTAAAGAGACCCAGTACTTC.

The rearrangement uses TRBV9 and TRBJ2-7, with a tentative D call TRBD2 (5 bases). The ends were cut back, 3 bases at V and 2 bases at J, with 12 bases in the middle. The CDR3 is 14 residues long. Germline lookup yields CDR1 SGDLS and CDR2 YYNGEE. The CDR3 spells CASSADIGAYEQYF. Written as DNA, the CDR3 is TGTGCCAGCAGCGCTGACATCGGGGCCTACGAGCAGTACTTC.

The CDR3 reads CATSDGRGGTSTDTQYF. The CDR3 region has the DNA TGTGCCACCAGTGATGGGCGGGGGGGAACTAGCACAGATACGCAGTATTTT. V usage is TRBV24-1 and J usage is TRBJ2-3, with 9 bases matching TRBD2. This CDR3 region has 17 residues. V was pared by 3 bases and J by 0 bases, with 6 bases of the junction left unmatched. Per the germline V gene, CDR1 is KGHDR and CDR2 is SFDVKD.

This chain uses TRBV4-2 with TRBJ2-5; TRBD2 matches at 7 bases. V was pared by 4 bases and J by 5 bases, with 10 bases of the junction left unmatched. Germline lookup yields CDR1 LGHNA and CDR2 YNFKEQ. The CDR3 totals 15 residues. The chain's CDR3 is CASSRSGMREETQYF. CDR3 nucleotide sequence: TGTGCCAGCAGCCGGAGCGGGATGCGAGAGGAGACCCAGTACTTC.

V is TRBV24-1 and J is TRBJ2-1; 9 nucleotides agree with TRBD1. Germline V CDR1 and CDR2: KGHDR, SFDVKD. V lost 3 bases to trimming and J lost 5 bases; unmatched junction nucleotides: 4. The CDR3 is 15 residues long. CDR3 sequence: CATSDIGTGHNEQFF. As DNA, the CDR3 is TGTGCCACCAGTGATATCGGGACAGGGCACAATGAGCAGTTCTTC.

The rearrangement joins TRBV24-1 to TRBJ1-4; a possible D gene is TRBD1 (5 bases). In germline, CDR1 is KGHDR, CDR2 SFDVKD. The CDR3 covers 13 residues. Trimming took 3 bases from V and 5 from J, leaving 6 bases between them. CDR3 DNA: TGTGCCACCAGTGATCCAGGGAATGAAAAACTGTTTTTT. This codes for CATSDPGNEKLFF.

The chain joins TRBV19 to TRBJ1-4; 10 bases line up with TRBD1. The CDR3 totals 15 residues. CDR1 and CDR2 (germline): LNHDA, SQIVND (reference sequence). V was pared by 8 bases and J by 6 bases, with 9 bases of the junction left unmatched. CDR3 residues: CASGNFGTGDEKLFF. The CDR3 DNA reads TGTGCCAGTGGGAATTTCGGGACAGGGGATGAAAAACTGTTTTTT.

The chain has TRBV25-1 and TRBJ1-5; 9 bases line up with TRBD1. Germline values: CDR1 MGHDK, CDR2 SYGVNS. This CDR3 region has 14 residues. Trimming removed 4 bases from V and 9 bases from J; junction bases left unmatched: 7. DNA of the CDR3: TGTGCCAGCAGTGGCGGGACAGGGACTTCGCCCCAGCATTTT. Its translation: CASSGGTGTSPQHF.

V and J are TRBV6-5 and TRBJ1-5, with a possible D match to TRBD1 (6 bases). Germline assignment: CDR1 MNHEY and CDR2 SVGAGI. Trimming shortened V by 6 bases and J by 6 bases, and 15 bases separated the two germline ends. The CDR3 spans 14 residues. The CDR3 nucleotides read TGTGCCAGCAGACAACGGGGAGGGGGTCAGCCCCAGCATTTT. It encodes CASRQRGGGQPQHF.

The chain links TRBV6-1 to TRBJ2-3; 15 bases map to TRBD2. CDR1 and CDR2 (germline): MNHNS, SASEGT. This CDR3 spans 17 amino acids. Trimming at V came to 4 bases and at J to 4 bases, leaving 6 bases not matched to a gene. CDR3 region: CASSAGLAGGRADTQYF. In nucleotides, the CDR3 is TGTGCCAGCAGTGCCGGACTAGCGGGGGGGAGGGCAGATACGCAGTATTTT.

The rearrangement uses TRBV7-2 and TRBJ2-1; TRBD2 aligns across 11 bases. Trimming cost V 3 bases and J 7 bases; bases outside gene matches: 5. CDR1 and CDR2 (germline): SGHTA, FQGNSA. There are 15 residues in the CDR3. Here the CDR3 DNA reads TGTGCCAGCAGCTTGGTAGCGGGGGGGAAGAATGAGCAGTTCTTC. As protein: CASSLVAGGKNEQFF.

V gene TRBV19 combines with J gene TRBJ2-7; 10 positions match TRBD2. Germline lookup yields CDR1 LNHDA and CDR2 SQIVND (reference sequence). This CDR3 region has 16 residues. V was pared by 2 bases and J by 1 base, with 5 bases of the junction left unmatched. CDR3: CASSIRPSGGSYEQYF. The CDR3 nucleotides read TGTGCCAGTAGTATACGGCCTAGCGGGGGTTCCTACGAGCAGTACTTC.

The chain joins TRBV5-4 to TRBJ2-7, with D tentatively TRBD1 (5 bases). Germline lookup yields CDR1 SGHNT and CDR2 YYREEE (reference sequence). There are 14 residues in the CDR3. V lost 1 base to trimming and J lost 6 bases, with 14 bases between them. CDR3 loop: CASSLLAGLPEQYF. As DNA, the CDR3 is TGTGCCAGCAGCTTGTTGGCAGGGTTACCCGAGCAGTACTTC.

This chain links TRBV5-6 with TRBJ1-3; TRBD1 matches 8 bases. Trimming removed 4 bases from V and 4 bases from J; junction bases left unmatched: 7. There are 15 residues in the CDR3. Germline CDR1 is SGHDT and CDR2 is YYEEEE. CDR3 amino acids: CASSLNRGIGNTIYF. DNA of the CDR3: TGTGCCAGCAGCCTTAACAGGGGGATAGGAAACACCATATATTTT.

This chain links TRBV18 with TRBJ1-3; D remains ambiguous. The germline gives CDR1 KGHSH, CDR2 LQKENI. This CDR3 spans 18 amino acids. V dropped 3 bases and J dropped 1 base, with 19 bases sitting between them. CDR3 sequence reads: CASSPPQVGRSSGNTIYF. Written as DNA, the CDR3 is TGTGCCAGCTCACCCCCGCAGGTGGGCCGTTCATCTGGAAACACCATATATTTT.